These 31 T cell receptor beta chains came from one sample sequenced in a study of blood T cells in healthy people across ages. It was with a sample-barcoded 5' primer and a J-beta primer mix that a second PCR of roughly 7 to 12 cycles was run. TCRdb ran MiXCR on the 5' RACE reads and lists one entry per CDR3 protein. Here the sample spans about 1.4 million distinct CDR3 sequences, around 55% being singletons. The specimen sequenced was blood. Receptors originate from a young man in good health.

The chain uses TRBV6-2 or TRBV6-3 and TRBJ1-1, with D possibly being TRBD1 (6 bases). CDR1 is MNHEY and CDR2 is SVGEGT in the germline V gene. The CDR3 loop spans 14 amino acids. V was shortened by 10 bases and J by 5 bases, with 20 bases between the two germline ends. For the CDR3, the DNA is TGTGCCATCCTCCGCCGGGGCCAGGGGACTGAAGCTTTCTTT. This sequence encodes CAILRRGQGTEAFF.

This clonotype occurred a few times. This chain uses TRBV12-3 or TRBV12-4 with TRBJ2-7; D is unresolved. The CDR3 runs to 12 residues. Trimming stripped 1 base from V and 6 bases from J, with 7 bases between. The chain's CDR3 is CASSLGRSEQYF. CDR3 DNA sequence: TGTGCCAGCAGTTTAGGGCGGAGCGAGCAGTACTTC.

This clonotype was counted a few times. This chain connects TRBV12-5 to TRBJ1-4; D uncertain. Germline CDR1 LGHNT, CDR2 FRNRAP. CDR3 size: 11 residues. Trimming left V 1 base short and J 7 bases short, with 1 base between. This CDR3 is CASGLGEKLFF. CDR3 sequence (DNA): TGTGCTAGTGGTTTGGGTGAAAAACTGTTTTTT.

The V call is TRBV7-9, the J call TRBJ2-7; 8 nucleotides align to TRBD2. The J segment lost 3 bases and the V segment lost 5 bases, leaving 9 bases of the junction unmatched. The CDR3 is 15 amino acids. Germline values: CDR1 SEHNR, CDR2 FQNEAQ (reference sequence). CDR3 nucleotides: TGTGCCAGCAGCCGTCTGGGGCTAGCGGGCTACGAGCAGTACTTC. As protein: CASSRLGLAGYEQYF. The full variable domain, with the rest looked up from reference TRBV7-9 and TRBJ2-7, is DTGVSQNPRHKITKRGQNVTFRCDPISEHNRLYWYRQTLGQGPEFLTYFQNEAQLEKSRLLSDRFSAERPKGSFSTLEIQRTEQGDSAMYLCASSRLGLAGYEQYFGPGTRLTVT.

This chain uses TRBV20-1 with TRBJ2-1, with a weak D call TRBD2 (6 bases). V gave up 6 bases and J gave up 9 bases, with 27 bases separating them. CDR1 and CDR2 from the germline V gene are DFQATT and SNEGSKA (reference sequence). The CDR3 is 16 residues long. CDR3 amino acids: CSATIGAGRSLVEQFF. The CDR3 nucleotides are TGCAGTGCCACCATCGGGGCAGGGAGGTCCTTGGTTGAGCAGTTCTTC.

This sequence joins TRBV7-9 and TRBJ1-5, with unresolved D. Germline lookup yields CDR1 SEHNR and CDR2 FQNEAQ (reference sequence). V was pared by 7 bases and J by 8 bases, with 0 bases between. This CDR3 comprises 8 residues. The CDR3 region is CASKPQHF. The CDR3 coding sequence is TGTGCCAGCAAGCCCCAGCATTTT. Combining the CDR3 with reference TRBV7-9 and TRBJ1-5 gives the whole variable domain DTGVSQNPRHKITKRGQNVTFRCDPISEHNRLYWYRQTLGQGPEFLTYFQNEAQLEKSRLLSDRFSAERPKGSFSTLEIQRTEQGDSAMYLCASKPQHFGDGTRLSIL.

This clonotype was seen at least ten times. The CDR3 protein is CASSQPTSSLNEKLFF. The CDR3 region has the DNA TGTGCCAGCAGCCAGCCAACATCTTCACTTAATGAAAAACTGTTTTTT. The rearrangement joins TRBV3-1 to TRBJ1-4, with D unclear. The germline V and J ends were trimmed by 3 bases and 4 bases, with 15 bases remaining between them. Looked up from germline, CDR1 is LGHDT and CDR2 is YNNKEL (reference sequence). This CDR3 has 16 residues. Looking up the rest from reference TRBV3-1 and TRBJ1-4 gives the full variable domain: DTAVSQTPKYLVTQMGNDKSIKCEQNLGHDTMYWYKQDSKKFLKIMFSYNNKELIINETVPNRFSPKSPDKAHLNLHINSLELGDSAVYFCASSQPTSSLNEKLFFGSGTQLSVL.

V and J are TRBV6-5 and TRBJ2-1, with D hard to call. The CDR3 consists of 15 residues. CDR1 is MNHEY, CDR2 SVGAGI, per germline. The V and J ends lost 0 bases and 3 bases respectively, with 9 bases between them. CDR3 sequence (DNA): TGTGCCAGCAGTTACTCGAATGCCAACTACAATGAGCAGTTCTTC. It specifies CASSYSNANYNEQFF.

The CDR3 nucleotides are TGTGCCAGCAGGGGTCTCACAGGGGGCTTGTACGAGCAGTACTTC. Encoded protein: CASRGLTGGLYEQYF. V and J are TRBV28 and TRBJ2-7; TRBD1 matches at 9 bases. Germline CDR1 is MDHEN and CDR2 is SYDVKM. The V and J ends lost 6 bases and 4 bases, in that order; junction bases with no gene match: 10. The CDR3 is 15 residues long.

The rearrangement joins TRBV5-1 to TRBJ2-1; D remains unclear. Per germline, CDR1 SGHRS and CDR2 YFSETQ. With 4 bases removed from V and 2 bases from J, the gap between germline ends came to 16 bases. This CDR3 has 16 residues. The CDR3 loop reads CASSQEGGQPYNEQFF. CDR3 nucleotide sequence: TGCGCCAGCAGCCAGGAAGGTGGCCAACCCTACAATGAGCAGTTCTTC.

The chain has TRBV4-1 and TRBJ1-1; tentatively, D is TRBD1 (6 bases). The CDR3 totals 16 residues. Trimming left V 0 bases short and J 9 bases short, with 20 bases between. Germline values: CDR1 MGHRA, CDR2 YSYEKL. The CDR3 DNA reads TGCGCCAGCAGCCAAGATGGCATTCTGCAGGGGAGGAAAGCTTTCTTT. It yields the protein CASSQDGILQGRKAFF.

This clonotype was detected only a few times. This chain connects TRBV7-9 to TRBJ2-3; 9 positions match TRBD2. Trimming removed 3 bases from V and 2 bases from J; junction bases left unmatched: 9. CDR1 and CDR2 from the germline V gene are SEHNR and FQNEAQ (reference sequence). This CDR3 is 17 amino acids long. As DNA, the CDR3 is TGTGCCAGCAGCTTCCGGGGTAGCGGGGGCACCACAGATACGCAGTATTTT. Protein: CASSFRGSGGTTDTQYF.

The genes are TRBV20-1 and TRBJ2-5; 10 nucleotides agree with TRBD1. Germline V gives CDR1 DFQATT, CDR2 SNEGSKA (reference sequence). The CDR3 runs 14 residues. The junction had 7 bases not matched to a gene; V was cut back by 5 bases and J by 4 bases. The CDR3 protein is CSALKTGGPETQYF. The CDR3, as DNA: TGCAGTGCTTTAAAGACAGGGGGCCCAGAGACCCAGTACTTC.

This clonotype has only a few counts. A junction end diverges from the germline sequence, so it may reflect a read error. This chain joins TRBV7-2 and TRBJ2-7; perhaps TRBD2 as D (5 bases). This CDR3 comprises 13 residues. CDR1 and CDR2 from the germline V gene are SGHTA and FQGNSA. The CDR3 DNA reads as TGCGCCAGCAGCTTGGTCCCGGGGTACGAGCAGTACTTC. This encodes CASSLVPGYEQYF.

A few counts support this clonotype. V and J are TRBV7-9 and TRBJ2-7; 11 nucleotides match TRBD1. The CDR3 is made up of 15 amino acids. Germline CDR1 and CDR2: SEHNR and FQNEAQ (reference sequence). V trimming: 1 base; J trimming: 3 bases; junction bases outside the gene matches: 2. DNA of the CDR3: TGTGCCAGCAGCTTAGTGGGGACAGGGGGCTACGAGCAGTACTTC. Translated, it gives CASSLVGTGGYEQYF.

CDR3 sequence: CSVIFRGAYEQYF. The CDR3 DNA reads as TGCAGCGTAATTTTCCGGGGGGCCTACGAGCAGTACTTC. The genes are TRBV29-1 and TRBJ2-7, with 7 bases aligning to TRBD2. Germline-derived CDR1 and CDR2 are SQVTM and ANQGSEA. Trimming removed 6 bases from V and 2 bases from J; junction bases left unmatched: 7. The CDR3 sequence is 13 residues long.

The chain has TRBV20-1 and TRBJ2-3, with D perhaps TRBD2 (6 bases). Trimming took 5 bases from V and 1 from J, leaving 19 bases between them. Germline V CDR1 and CDR2: DFQATT, SNEGSKA (reference sequence). The CDR3 consists of 16 residues. The CDR3, as DNA: TGCAGTGCTCCTCGGGACTTATACAAGGGCACAGATACGCAGTATTTT. Its protein is CSAPRDLYKGTDTQYF.

The chain uses TRBV9 and TRBJ2-7; 8 bases map to TRBD2. Germline V gene data show CDR1 as SGDLS and CDR2 as YYNGEE. This CDR3 contains 14 residues. V dropped 0 bases and J dropped 2; count of bases not matched to a gene: 1. Written as DNA, the CDR3 is TGTGCCAGCAGCGTAGAGCGGGAGCCCTACGAGCAGTACTTC. Its protein product is CASSVEREPYEQYF.

This clonotype was detected a few times. V is TRBV29-1 and J is TRBJ2-1; D possibly uses TRBD1 or TRBD2 (6 bases each). CDR1 is SQVTM and CDR2 is ANQGSEA in the germline V gene. Trimming cost V 7 bases and J 4 bases, with 17 bases left between them. This CDR3 spans 14 amino acids. CDR3 nucleotides: TGCAGCGGGAATGGAGGGGGGTCGTACAATGAGCAGTTCTTC. This codes for CSGNGGGSYNEQFF.

The chain has TRBV29-1 and TRBJ1-1, with D perhaps matching TRBD1 (6 bases). Germline values: CDR1 SQVTM, CDR2 ANQGSEA. Trimming pared 4 bases from V and 1 base from J, leaving 19 bases between. The CDR3 covers 16 residues. The CDR3 sequence is CSVARGKGGANTEAFF. The CDR3, as DNA: TGCAGCGTTGCCCGGGGAAAGGGGGGCGCGAACACTGAAGCTTTCTTT.

This clonotype was seen a single time. The V call is TRBV7-2, the J call TRBJ2-3, with 9 nucleotides matching TRBD2. Germline loops: CDR1 SGHTA, CDR2 FQGNSA. This CDR3 is built from 14 residues. Trimming at V came to 1 base and at J to 8 bases, leaving 4 bases not matched to a gene. DNA of the CDR3: TGTGCCAGCAGCTTAGTGGGGACTAGCTCTACGCAGTATTTT. This sequence encodes CASSLVGTSSTQYF.

In this sample, this clonotype turned up a few times. V gene TRBV14 combines with J gene TRBJ2-4; D may match TRBD1 or TRBD2 (6 bases each). In germline, CDR1 is SGHDN, CDR2 FVKESK. The CDR3 totals 16 residues. V was pared by 3 bases and J by 5 bases, with 17 bases between. The DNA of the CDR3 is TGTGCCAGCAGCCATTCGGGGGCGGGATGGCAAAACATTCAGTACTTC. It is translated as CASSHSGAGWQNIQYF.

V gene TRBV6-5 combines with J gene TRBJ2-3; 9 nucleotides align to TRBD2. The V gene's germline CDR1 is MNHEY and CDR2 SVGAGI. J lost 3 bases, V lost 6 bases, and 7 bases had no gene match. This CDR3 has 15 amino acids. This CDR3 is CASSRQAGGTDTQYF. CDR3 nucleotides: TGTGCCAGCAGCCGACAAGCGGGAGGAACAGATACGCAGTATTTT.

J is TRBJ2-5 and V is TRBV7-9; tentative D call: TRBD2 (7 bases). The CDR3 totals 17 residues. Trimming pared 0 bases from V and 1 base from J, leaving 15 bases between. In germline, CDR1 is SEHNR, CDR2 FQNEAQ (reference sequence). This CDR3 reads CASSLAGRGAIQETQYF. The CDR3 nucleotides read TGTGCCAGCAGCTTAGCGGGACGGGGGGCCATCCAAGAGACCCAGTACTTC.

The CDR3 DNA reads as TGTGCCAGCAGCGCGTCTTATCGGGGGCTTGAAGAGGGGCGATATGGCTACACCTTC. This sequence encodes CASSASYRGLEEGRYGYTF. The chain links TRBV9 to TRBJ1-2; a weak D match, TRBD1 (6 bases). CDR3 length: 19 residues. V was trimmed by 3 bases and J by 5 bases, leaving 29 bases between them. The V gene's germline CDR1 is SGDLS and CDR2 YYNGEE.

CDR3 protein: CSVDPRSVISTGGMNTEAFF. As DNA, the CDR3 is TGCAGCGTTGACCCCCGCAGCGTAATTTCGACAGGGGGCATGAACACTGAAGCTTTCTTT. This sequence joins TRBV29-1 and TRBJ1-1; 10 bases map to TRBD1. Germline values: CDR1 SQVTM, CDR2 ANQGSEA. J lost 0 bases, V lost 3 bases, and 19 bases had no gene match. The length of the CDR3 is 20 residues.

The chain employs TRBV9 and TRBJ1-1; possibly TRBD1 for D (6 bases). This CDR3 is built from 13 residues. Trimming shortened V by 3 bases and J by 5 bases, and 11 bases separated the two germline ends. Per germline, CDR1 SGDLS and CDR2 YYNGEE. CDR3 sequence reads: CASSAPGVTEAFF. The CDR3, as DNA: TGTGCCAGCAGCGCTCCAGGGGTTACTGAAGCTTTCTTT.

The V and J genes are TRBV29-1 and TRBJ2-7, with a possible D match to TRBD1 (6 bases). Germline CDR1 reads SQVTM; CDR2 reads ANQGSEA. V lost 3 bases and J lost 8, with 17 bases in between. This CDR3 region has 13 residues. The CDR3 bases are TGCAGCGTTGAGGAGACAGGAGGTTACAAGCAGTACTTC. This codes for CSVEETGGYKQYF.

The J gene is TRBJ1-6, the V gene TRBV10-3, with a possible D match to TRBD1 (6 bases). V lost 2 bases and J 6 bases, leaving 14 bases between the germline ends. This CDR3 is built from 16 residues. The germline V gene encodes CDR1 ENHRY and CDR2 SYGVKD. CDR3 coding DNA: TGTGCCATCAGTGAGACAGAGACAGGTCGTAATTCACCCCTCCACTTT. It translates to CAISETETGRNSPLHF.

This clonotype was counted only a few times. The chain links TRBV11-2 to TRBJ2-3, with 13 positions matching TRBD2. The CDR3 sequence is 17 residues long. Losses at the gene ends were 4 bases for V and 4 bases for J; bases not matched to a gene: 8. The V gene's germline CDR1 is SGHAT and CDR2 FQNNGV. Here the CDR3 reads CASSSRLTSGGADTQYF. The CDR3 DNA sequence: TGTGCCAGCAGCTCGAGACTTACTAGCGGGGGGGCAGATACGCAGTATTTT.

The chain has TRBV30 and TRBJ2-5, with D perhaps matching TRBD2 (5 bases). Trimming removed 2 bases at V and 4 bases at J, with 11 bases between. Germline assignment: CDR1 GTSNPN and CDR2 SVGIG (reference sequence). There are 13 residues in the CDR3. The DNA of the CDR3 is TGTGCCTGGAGTTGGACTGAAGGAGAGACCCAGTACTTC. Its translation: CAWSWTEGETQYF.